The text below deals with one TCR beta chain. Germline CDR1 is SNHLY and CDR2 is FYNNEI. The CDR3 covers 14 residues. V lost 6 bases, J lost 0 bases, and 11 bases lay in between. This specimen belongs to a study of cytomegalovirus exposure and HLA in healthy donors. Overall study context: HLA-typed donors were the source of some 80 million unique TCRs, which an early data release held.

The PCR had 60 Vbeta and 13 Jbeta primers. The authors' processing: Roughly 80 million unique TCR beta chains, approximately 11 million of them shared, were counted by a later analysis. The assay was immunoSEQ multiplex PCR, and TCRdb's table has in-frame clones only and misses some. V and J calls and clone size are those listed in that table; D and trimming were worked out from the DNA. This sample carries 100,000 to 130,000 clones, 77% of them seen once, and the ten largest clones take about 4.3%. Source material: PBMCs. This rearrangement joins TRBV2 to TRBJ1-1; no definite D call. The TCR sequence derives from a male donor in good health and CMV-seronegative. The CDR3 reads CASSETELNTEAFF. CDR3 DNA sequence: TGTGCCAGCAGCGAAACAGAGCTGAACACTGAAGCTTTCTTT.